These 20 T cell receptor beta chains originate from one sample sequenced in a study of T cells after yellow fever vaccination. In TCRdb, the 5' RACE reads were re-called with MiXCR into one record per CDR3 protein. The sample has fewer than 100,000 distinct CDR3 sequences, about 5.8% seen once. Sequencing used CD8+ T cells sorted from PBMCs, obtained 10 days after the yellow fever booster vaccination. The receptors shown here come from a man between 18 and 35 years old who received the YFV17D yellow fever vaccine.

The V and J genes are TRBV4-1 and TRBJ1-1; weak D call: TRBD1 (5 bases). The germline V gene has CDR1 MGHRA and CDR2 YSYEKL. This CDR3 has 14 residues. V lost 0 bases and J 3 bases, leaving 8 bases between the germline ends. Written as DNA, the CDR3 is TGCGCCAGCAGCCAAGATCGGACACACACTGAAGCTTTCTTT. Its protein product is CASSQDRTHTEAFF.

CDR3 DNA sequence: TGTGCCAGCAGCGCCCGAGACAGGCTGAACACTGAAGCTTTCTTT. It specifies CASSARDRLNTEAFF. The chain couples TRBV9 to TRBJ1-1; weak D call: TRBD1 (6 bases). Trimming shortened V by 3 bases and J by 0 bases, and 12 bases separated the two germline ends. CDR3 length equals 15 residues. Germline CDR1 reads SGDLS; CDR2 reads YYNGEE.

The chain recombines TRBV29-1 with TRBJ2-5; D unclear. The germline V gene encodes CDR1 SQVTM and CDR2 ANQGSEA. V was cut by 4 bases and J by 2 bases, with 8 bases left in between. This CDR3 region has 12 residues. As DNA, the CDR3 is TGCAGCGTTGTGACCTTACAAGAGACCCAGTACTTC. Its protein product is CSVVTLQETQYF.

The chain is built from TRBV7-8 and TRBJ1-2; no clear D gene. Germline CDR1 is SGHVS and CDR2 is FQNEAQ. This CDR3 is built from 14 residues. V dropped 5 bases and J dropped 4 bases, with 14 bases sitting between them. Written as DNA, the CDR3 is TGTGCCAGCAGCCTCGTAGGCACTCTCTATGGCTACACCTTC. Translating gives CASSLVGTLYGYTF.

This clonotype was seen only a few times. The V call is TRBV5-1, the J call TRBJ2-3, with 7 bases matching TRBD1. The germline V gene encodes CDR1 SGHRS and CDR2 YFSETQ. The J segment lost 0 bases and the V segment lost 0 bases, leaving 1 base of the junction unmatched. CDR3 length equals 15 residues. The CDR3 sequence is CASSLADRSTDTQYF. DNA of the CDR3: TGCGCCAGCAGCTTGGCGGACAGGAGCACAGATACGCAGTATTTT.

This sequence joins TRBV12-3 or TRBV12-4 and TRBJ2-1; TRBD2 matches 14 bases. The CDR3 is made up of 16 amino acids. Unmatched junction bases numbered 8, after V lost 6 bases and J lost 7 bases. Here the CDR3 reads CASSTWTSGGFNEQFF. The CDR3, as DNA: TGTGCCAGCAGCACGTGGACTAGCGGGGGGTTTAATGAGCAGTTCTTC.

This clonotype was found many times. This rearrangement joins TRBV20-1 to TRBJ2-7; D not resolved. V lost 0 bases and J 3 bases, leaving 9 bases between the germline ends. Germline V gene lookup returns CDR1 DFQATT and CDR2 SNEGSKA (reference sequence). The CDR3 totals 13 residues. CDR3: CSARERHLYEQYF. In nucleotides, the CDR3 is TGCAGTGCTAGAGAGCGACACCTCTACGAGCAGTACTTC.

CDR3 residues: CASSYQFTDTQYF. The CDR3 DNA follows: TGTGCCAGCAGTTACCAATTCACAGATACGCAGTATTTT. The V gene is TRBV6-2 or TRBV6-3, the J gene TRBJ2-3; D gene unclear. V was trimmed by 2 bases and J by 2 bases, leaving 5 bases between them. There are 13 residues in the CDR3. CDR1 MNHEY and CDR2 SVGEGT come from the germline V gene.

This clonotype was detected ten times or more. The chain carries TRBV18 and TRBJ2-1; TRBD1 or TRBD2 may be the D gene (5 bases each). The CDR3 contains 11 residues. Germline CDR1 reads KGHSH; CDR2 reads LQKENI. The V and J ends lost 2 bases and 10 bases respectively, with 6 bases between them. The CDR3 DNA reads TGTGCCAGCTCACCAGGGGGAGAGCAGTTCTTC. This gives the protein CASSPGGEQFF.

The table lists this clonotype with many counts. This chain connects TRBV7-8 to TRBJ2-3, with a weak D call TRBD1 (6 bases). The V gene's germline CDR1 is SGHVS and CDR2 FQNEAQ. The CDR3 runs 15 residues. Trimming took off 1 base at V and 4 bases at J, with 12 bases between the two ends. The CDR3 region has the DNA TGTGCCAGCAGCTTAGGGCAGGGGAAGGCAGATACGCAGTATTTT. Translation: CASSLGQGKADTQYF.

This clonotype has just a few counts. CDR3 nucleotides: TGTGCCAGCAGTGTGGACAGGGGAGGGACAGACACTGAAGCTTTCTTT. This codes for CASSVDRGGTDTEAFF. This chain uses TRBV6-1 with TRBJ1-1; 9 bases map to TRBD1. The CDR3 has 16 amino acids. The ends lost 4 bases at V and 3 bases at J; junction bases unmatched: 9. Germline-derived CDR1 and CDR2 are MNHNS and SASEGT.

The CDR3 DNA sequence: TGCGCCAGCGCGAGGGACAGGCCAACCTACGAGCAGTACTTC. Its translation is CASARDRPTYEQYF. The chain carries TRBV5-1 and TRBJ2-7, with 8 bases identical to TRBD1. The V gene end was trimmed by 7 bases and the J gene end by 2 bases; junction bases not matched to a gene: 8. This CDR3 spans 14 amino acids. Germline CDR1 is SGHRS and CDR2 is YFSETQ.

The chain links TRBV12-3 or TRBV12-4 to TRBJ2-1; either TRBD1 or TRBD2 may supply D (5 bases each). The CDR3 has 15 residues. V was clipped by 6 bases and J by 12 bases, with 24 bases between them. This chain's CDR3 is CASSSGTSSTGPQFF. The CDR3 DNA reads TGTGCCAGCAGCTCGGGGACCTCTTCGACGGGTCCGCAGTTCTTC.

This clonotype was counted a single time. Germline is not matched at one junction end, which may reflect a read error. This rearrangement joins TRBV6-2 or TRBV6-3 to TRBJ2-3; TRBD2 agrees at 12 bases. In germline, CDR1 is MNHEY, CDR2 SVGEGT. This CDR3 is 17 amino acids long. The DNA for the CDR3 is TGTGCCAGCAGTTACGACGAGACTAGCGGGGGTACATATACGAAGTATTTT. Translating it yields CASSYDETSGGTYTKYF.

This clonotype turned up a few times. This chain links TRBV19 with TRBJ2-3; 10 bases fit TRBD2. The CDR3 covers 14 residues. Germline V gene sequence: CDR1 LNHDA, CDR2 SQIVND (reference sequence). Unmatched junction bases numbered 4, after V lost 8 bases and J lost 2 bases. The DNA of the CDR3 is TGTGCCAGTCGGACTAGCGGTTTCACAGATACGCAGTATTTT. This encodes CASRTSGFTDTQYF.

This clonotype was picked up many times. The chain couples TRBV27 to TRBJ2-1; 8 bases line up with TRBD1. Germline V gives CDR1 MNHEY, CDR2 SMNVEV (reference sequence). This CDR3 region has 16 residues. V lost 7 bases, J lost 1 base, and 9 bases stayed unmatched. CDR3 DNA sequence: TGTGCCAGCACGACAATACAGGGGGGATCCTACAATGAGCAGTTCTTC. It yields the protein CASTTIQGGSYNEQFF.

The rearrangement joins TRBV28 to TRBJ2-5; 10 bases agree with TRBD2. This CDR3 is built from 15 residues. V lost 5 bases to trimming and J lost 1 base; unmatched junction nucleotides: 4. CDR1 MDHEN and CDR2 SYDVKM come from the germline V gene. The CDR3 loop reads CASSLRLAGQETQYF. DNA for the CDR3: TGTGCCAGCAGTCTGAGACTAGCGGGCCAAGAGACCCAGTACTTC. The complete variable domain, with remaining parts taken from reference TRBV28 and TRBJ2-5, reads DVKVTQSSRYLVKRTGEKVFLECVQDMDHENMFWYRQDPGLGLRLIYFSYDVKMKEKGDIPEGYSVSREKKERFSLILESASTNQTSMYLCASSLRLAGQETQYFGPGTRLLVL.

This clonotype was counted many times. The chain is built from TRBV5-4 and TRBJ2-1; 10 bases fit TRBD1. The CDR3 has 15 amino acids. The junction had 6 bases not matched to a gene; V was cut back by 5 bases and J by 4 bases. The germline CDR1 and CDR2 sequences are SGHNT and YYREEE (reference sequence). CDR3 in DNA: TGTGCCAGCAGTCTCCGGGACAGGGGTTACAATGAGCAGTTCTTC. It specifies CASSLRDRGYNEQFF. The entire variable domain, with the rest obtained from reference TRBV5-4 and TRBJ2-1, is as follows: ETGVTQSPTHLIKTRGQQVTLRCSSQSGHNTVSWYQQALGQGPQFIFQYYREEENGRGNFPPRFSGLQFPNYSSELNVNALELDDSALYLCASSLRDRGYNEQFFGPGTRLTVL.

The rearrangement links TRBV9 to TRBJ1-1; possible D gene TRBD1, 5 bases. CDR3 length: 16 residues. Per germline, CDR1 SGDLS and CDR2 YYNGEE. Trimming cost V 3 bases and J 1 base, with 16 bases left between them. The DNA for the CDR3 is TGTGCCAGCAGCGGAGCCGTCCCGGGACCGAACACTGAAGCTTTCTTT. Amino acid sequence: CASSGAVPGPNTEAFF.

The V gene is TRBV10-2, the J gene TRBJ1-2; D is undetermined. The germline CDR1 and CDR2 sequences are WSHSY and SAAADI. This CDR3 region has 14 residues. V dropped 3 bases and J dropped 2 bases, with 10 bases sitting between them. CDR3 in amino acids: CASSESPVNYGYTF. CDR3 bases: TGCGCCAGCAGTGAATCCCCGGTGAACTATGGCTACACCTTC.